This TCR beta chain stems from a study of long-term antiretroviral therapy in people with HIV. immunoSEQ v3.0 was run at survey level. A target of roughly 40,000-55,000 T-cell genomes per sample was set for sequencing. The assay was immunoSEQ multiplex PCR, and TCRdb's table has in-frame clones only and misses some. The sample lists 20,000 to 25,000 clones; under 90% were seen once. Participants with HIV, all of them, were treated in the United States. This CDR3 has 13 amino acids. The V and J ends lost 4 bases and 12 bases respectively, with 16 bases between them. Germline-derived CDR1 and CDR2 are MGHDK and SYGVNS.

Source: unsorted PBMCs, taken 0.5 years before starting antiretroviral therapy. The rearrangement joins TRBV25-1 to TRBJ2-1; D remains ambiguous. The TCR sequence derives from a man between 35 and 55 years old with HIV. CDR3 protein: CASSGDHSRGQFF. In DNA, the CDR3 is TGTGCCAGCAGTGGCGACCACAGCAGAGGGCAGTTCTTC. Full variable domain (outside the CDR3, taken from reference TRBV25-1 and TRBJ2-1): EADIYQTPRYLVIGTGKKITLECSQTMGHDKMYWYQQDPGMELHLIHYSYGVNSTEKGDLSSESTVSRIRTEHFPLTLESARPSHTSQYLCASSGDHSRGQFFGPGTRLTVL.